Shown below are 21 T cell receptor beta chains from a single sample sequenced in a study of T-cell reconstitution after alpha-beta-depleted transplantation in children. TCRbeta library construction was performed incorporating unique molecular identifiers. TCRdb reprocessed the PCR reads with MiXCR, giving one entry per CDR3 protein. The table lists hundreds of thousands of distinct CDR3 sequences, more than 20% of them singletons. Sequences were derived from PBMCs, mostly from graft donor cells, sampled 360 days after TCRalphabeta/CD19-depleted stem cell transplant. These receptors came from a boy under two years old who had a stem cell transplant for acute myeloid leukemia, so the T cells may come from the graft donor.

In this sample, this clonotype turned up many times. J is TRBJ1-6 and V is TRBV7-2; D perhaps matches TRBD1 (5 bases). The CDR3 is 15 residues long. The ends were cut back, 3 bases at V and 9 bases at J, with 15 bases in the middle. Looked up from germline, CDR1 is SGHTA and CDR2 is FQGNSA. The CDR3 sequence: CASSLSRAWGSPLHF. The CDR3 DNA reads as TGTGCCAGCAGCTTGTCCAGGGCTTGGGGTTCACCCCTCCACTTT.

This clonotype showed up many times. The chain joins TRBV20-1 to TRBJ2-5, with D tentatively TRBD1 (6 bases). Trimming stripped 6 bases from V and 1 base from J, with 12 bases between. From germline, CDR1 is DFQATT and CDR2 SNEGSKA (reference sequence). There are 13 residues in the CDR3. This CDR3 reads CSAPRTAQETQYF. CDR3 nucleotides: TGCAGTGCACCAAGGACAGCCCAAGAGACCCAGTACTTC.

This chain links TRBV4-2 with TRBJ2-1, with 9 bases fitting TRBD2. This CDR3 is 13 amino acids long. Trimming removed 3 bases from V and 6 bases from J; junction bases left unmatched: 0. Germline assignment: CDR1 LGHNA and CDR2 YNFKEQ. The CDR3 DNA follows: TGTGCCAGCAGCCAGCGGGGGGGCAATGAGCAGTTCTTC. This encodes CASSQRGGNEQFF.

Comment on this clonotype: One end of the junction does not line up with germline, which may come from a read error. The rearrangement links TRBV5-1 to TRBJ2-3; D is undetermined. There are 13 residues in the CDR3. The V gene's germline CDR1 is SGHRS and CDR2 YFSETQ. The CDR3 DNA sequence: TGTGCCAGCAGCTTGGGTACCACAGATACGCAGTATTTT. Amino acid sequence: CASSLGTTDTQYF.

The chain combines TRBV28 with TRBJ1-2; the D gene is possibly TRBD1 (6 bases). Germline-derived CDR1 and CDR2 are MDHEN and SYDVKM. V gave up 2 bases and J gave up 2 bases, with 9 bases separating them. The CDR3 is 14 residues long. CDR3 amino acids: CASSLGGDNYGYTF. The DNA for the CDR3 is TGTGCCAGCAGTTTAGGGGGCGACAACTATGGCTACACCTTC.

This clonotype was recorded a few times. The rearrangement uses TRBV11-2 and TRBJ1-5; the D gene is possibly TRBD1 (5 bases). Germline lookup yields CDR1 SGHAT and CDR2 FQNNGV. This CDR3 is 18 amino acids long. Trimming removed 1 base at V and 0 bases at J, with 16 bases between. CDR3 nucleotide sequence: TGTGCCAGCAGCTTAGGGACCGGGGGTCTTTATAGCAATCAGCCCCAGCATTTT. Its translation is CASSLGTGGLYSNQPQHF.

This clonotype was counted only a few times. The chain joins TRBV15 to TRBJ2-7; 8 bases line up with TRBD1. V shed 2 bases and J 6 bases; nucleotides not matched to a gene: 9. CDR3 length: 15 amino acids. The germline V gene encodes CDR1 LNHNV and CDR2 YYDKDF (reference sequence). The CDR3: CATSRLGQGKSEQYF. The CDR3 DNA sequence: TGTGCCACCAGCAGACTCGGACAGGGAAAGTCCGAGCAGTACTTC.

The chain links TRBV12-5 to TRBJ2-3, with D uncertain. The CDR3 totals 11 residues. The V gene lost 6 bases and the J gene lost 1 base, with 2 bases spanning the gap. CDR1 is LGHNT, CDR2 FRNRAP, per germline. DNA for the CDR3: TGTGCTAGTGGCCGCACAGATACGCAGTATTTT. Its protein product is CASGRTDTQYF.

This clonotype showed up just a few times. The chain combines TRBV20-1 with TRBJ2-7, with D maybe TRBD2 (6 bases). V gave up 5 bases and J gave up 3 bases, with 14 bases separating them. CDR1 and CDR2 (germline): DFQATT, SNEGSKA (reference sequence). This CDR3 contains 13 residues. The DNA of the CDR3 is TGCAGTGCTGGGGGGACGGGAGACTACGAGCAGTACGTC. Amino acids: CSAGGTGDYEQYV.

This clonotype was picked up a small number of times. The CDR3 spells CSASWFRGTRNTEAFF. CDR3 sequence (DNA): TGCAGTGCTAGTTGGTTTCGCGGGACGAGAAACACTGAAGCTTTCTTT. This rearrangement joins TRBV20-1 to TRBJ1-1; the D gene is possibly TRBD1 (5 bases). CDR1 and CDR2 (germline): DFQATT, SNEGSKA (reference sequence). This CDR3 has 16 residues. V lost 3 bases and J lost 2, with 19 bases in between.

The chain combines TRBV4-3 with TRBJ2-1; no reliable D call. Per germline, CDR1 LGHNA and CDR2 YSLEER. The CDR3 spans 16 residues. Trimming removed 0 bases from V and 0 bases from J, with 9 bases in between. This chain's CDR3 is CASSQEDGSSYNEQFF. DNA of the CDR3: TGCGCCAGCAGCCAAGAAGACGGGTCCTCCTACAATGAGCAGTTCTTC.

This clonotype was recorded many times. The chain has TRBV29-1 and TRBJ2-5, with D possibly matching TRBD2 (6 bases). This CDR3 has 13 amino acids. The ends were cut back, 3 bases at V and 0 bases at J, with 8 bases in the middle. Per germline, CDR1 SQVTM and CDR2 ANQGSEA. The CDR3 DNA follows: TGCAGCGTTGAGTCGGGGGACCAAGAGACCCAGTACTTC. Translating gives CSVESGDQETQYF. The full variable domain, completed using reference TRBV29-1 and TRBJ2-5, is SAVISQKPSRDICQRGTSLTIQCQVDSQVTMMFWYRQQPGQSLTLIATANQGSEATYESGFVIDKFPISRPNLTFSTLTVSNMSPEDSSIYLCSVESGDQETQYFGPGTRLLVL.

In its sample, this clonotype was seen many times. The V gene is TRBV11-2, the J gene TRBJ2-3; no firm D call. The CDR3 consists of 11 residues. The V gene's germline CDR1 is SGHAT and CDR2 FQNNGV. Trimming removed 4 bases from V and 6 bases from J, with 5 bases in between. CDR3 sequence: CASSSWDTQYF. The CDR3 region has the DNA TGTGCCAGCAGCTCGTGGGATACGCAGTATTTT.

This chain connects TRBV5-5 to TRBJ1-2; no clear D. Looked up from germline, CDR1 is SGHKS and CDR2 is YYEKEE (reference sequence). The CDR3 sequence is 12 residues long. The ends were cut back, 0 bases at V and 8 bases at J, with 8 bases in the middle. The CDR3 coding sequence is TGTGCCAGCAGCTTGGAGCTAGGAGGCTACACCTTC. Translated, it gives CASSLELGGYTF.

This clonotype has more than one count but fewer than ten. The chain uses TRBV20-1 and TRBJ2-1; 10 nucleotides line up with TRBD2. The CDR3 spans 16 residues. Germline lookup yields CDR1 DFQATT and CDR2 SNEGSKA (reference sequence). Trimming removed 0 bases from V and 7 bases from J; junction bases left unmatched: 9. In DNA, the CDR3 is TGCAGTGCTAGAGATACAGCGGGGGGGACGATAAATGAGCAGTTCTTC. Amino acids: CSARDTAGGTINEQFF.

This clonotype was seen repeatedly, ten times or more. V usage is TRBV28 and J usage is TRBJ2-6, with 9 nucleotides matching TRBD1. From germline, CDR1 is MDHEN and CDR2 SYDVKM. This CDR3 contains 20 residues. V lost 5 bases, J lost 0 bases, and 14 bases stayed unmatched. Written as DNA, the CDR3 is TGTGCCAGCAGTCGCCCTAAGGGGACAGGGTTTTTCTCTGGGGCCAACGTCCTGACTTTC. It translates to CASSRPKGTGFFSGANVLTF.

This clonotype appeared a few times. DNA for the CDR3: TGTGCCAGCAGCCAAGGGGGAGGGGGGCGCAATCAGCCCCAGCATTTT. It codes for CASSQGGGGRNQPQHF. V gene TRBV3-1 combines with J gene TRBJ1-5, with D perhaps TRBD1 (6 bases). This CDR3 has 16 amino acids. Trimming removed 1 base at V and 2 bases at J, with 12 bases between. CDR1 LGHDT and CDR2 YNNKEL come from the germline V gene (reference sequence).

CDR3 in DNA: TGTGCCAGCAGTTACACTGGACAGGGAACACACAATGAGCAGTTCTTC. It encodes CASSYTGQGTHNEQFF. The genes are TRBV6-5 and TRBJ2-1; 8 positions match TRBD1. V shed 2 bases and J 5 bases; nucleotides not matched to a gene: 8. The CDR3 extends over 16 amino acids. The V gene's germline CDR1 is MNHEY and CDR2 SVGAGI.

The rearrangement links TRBV6-5 to TRBJ2-2; D is unresolved. Germline-derived CDR1 and CDR2 are MNHEY and SVGAGI. Trimming left V 0 bases short and J 0 bases short, with 14 bases between. This CDR3 spans 18 amino acids. The CDR3 region has the DNA TGTGCCAGCAGTTACTCGGTAGCTGAGGCCGCGAACACCGGGGAGCTGTTTTTT. Translation: CASSYSVAEAANTGELFF.

This clonotype was detected a few times. The chain joins TRBV21-1 to TRBJ2-7. TRBV21-1 is marked as a pseudogene. This CDR3 contains 10 residues. This chain's CDR3 is CASRVIGQYV. In DNA, the CDR3 is TGTGCCAGCAGAGTAATCGGGCAGTACGTC.

This sequence joins TRBV4-1 and TRBJ2-3; 8 bases line up with TRBD1. J gave up 6 bases and V 1 base, and 33 bases lay outside the gene matches. The CDR3 totals 24 residues. CDR1 is MGHRA, CDR2 YSYEKL, per germline. The CDR3 bases are TGCGCCAGCAGCCAAGTGGCGCGGGGCATTGTAACAGGGGGTGAACCTCGGACAGGGGATACGCAGTATTTT. Amino acid sequence: CASSQVARGIVTGGEPRTGDTQYF.